This entry features one T cell receptor beta chain sequence. The data belong to a study of blood T cell repertoires in COVID-19. Sequencing was performed with immunoSEQ multiplex PCR; in TCRdb, only in-frame clones are kept and a portion is missing. The repertoire has roughly 70,000 clones, about 90% of them found once; the top ten carry around 0.52%. Trimming stripped 4 bases from V and 6 bases from J, with 10 bases between. Germline lookup yields CDR1 MRHNA and CDR2 SNTAGT. The CDR3 runs 13 residues. The chain employs TRBV6-4 and TRBJ1-5, with a possible D match to TRBD1 (6 bases). Material: peripheral blood. The origin of this receptor is a man between 45 and 60 years old with COVID-19, enrolled during active disease. DNA of the CDR3: TGTGCCAGCAGTGCCGAAGGGGGTCAGCCCCAGCATTTT. This encodes CASSAEGGQPQHF.